This T cell receptor (beta chain) was obtained from a study of blood T cell repertoires in COVID-19. The overall study: Sites across the United States, Italy and Spain contributed samples from acute and convalescent COVID-19. T cells, B-cell-depleted T cells, or PBMCs supplied cDNA or gDNA.

CDR3 size: 18 residues. The germline gives CDR1 SGHKS, CDR2 YYEKEE (reference sequence). Trimming stripped 1 base from V and 0 bases from J, with 14 bases between. In the original workflow: Scientists estimated how many nucleated cells there were by amplifying reference gene primers. TCRdb keeps only in-frame clones here, not all; method: immunoSEQ multiplex PCR. D and trimming come from the DNA, and the V and J calls and clone size come from that table. This sample carries over 150,000 clones, approximately 82% of them seen once, and the ten largest clones take 6.9%. Only one count was recorded for this clone.

The chain has TRBV5-5 and TRBJ1-6; D is perhaps TRBD1 (5 bases). The source of this sequence is a human donor with acute or convalescent COVID-19. The donor label of this sample is uncertain. The sequencing input was peripheral blood. The CDR3 DNA reads TGTGCCAGCAGCTTGCATGGAGGGGACGACTCCTATAATTCACCCCTCCACTTT. Residues: CASSLHGGDDSYNSPLHF.